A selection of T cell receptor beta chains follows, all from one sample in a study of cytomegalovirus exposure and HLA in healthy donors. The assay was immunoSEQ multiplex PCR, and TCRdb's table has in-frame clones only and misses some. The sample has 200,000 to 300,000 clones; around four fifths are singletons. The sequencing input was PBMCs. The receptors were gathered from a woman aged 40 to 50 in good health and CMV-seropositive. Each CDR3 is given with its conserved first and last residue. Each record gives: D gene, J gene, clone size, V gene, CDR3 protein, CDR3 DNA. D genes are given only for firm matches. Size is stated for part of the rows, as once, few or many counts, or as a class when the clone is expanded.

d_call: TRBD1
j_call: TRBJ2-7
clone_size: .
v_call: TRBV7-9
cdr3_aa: CSSSPWTGGSEQYF
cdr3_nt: TGTTCCAGCAGCCCCTGGACAGGGGGCTCCGAGCAGTACTTC

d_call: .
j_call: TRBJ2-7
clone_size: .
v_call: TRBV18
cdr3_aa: CASSPPQRGSEQYF
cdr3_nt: TGTGCCAGCTCACCACCGCAAAGGGGTTCCGAGCAGTACTTC

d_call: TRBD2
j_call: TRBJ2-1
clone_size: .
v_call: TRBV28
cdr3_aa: CASSAAGLAGANEQFF
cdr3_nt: TGTGCCAGCAGTGCCGCGGGACTAGCGGGAGCTAATGAGCAGTTCTTC

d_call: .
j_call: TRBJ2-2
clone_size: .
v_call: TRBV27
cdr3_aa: CASSIGQNTGELFF
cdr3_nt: TGTGCCAGCAGTATCGGACAGAACACCGGGGAGCTGTTTTTT

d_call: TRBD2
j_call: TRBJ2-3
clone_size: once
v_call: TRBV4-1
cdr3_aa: CASSQGGVLAGSTDTQYF
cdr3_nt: TGCGCCAGCAGCCAAGGCGGGGTACTAGCGGGCAGCACAGATACGCAGTATTTT

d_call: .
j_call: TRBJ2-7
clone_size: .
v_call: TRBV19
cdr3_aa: CASSIGLEQYF
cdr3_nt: TGTGCCAGTAGTATAGGTCTCGAGCAGTACTTC

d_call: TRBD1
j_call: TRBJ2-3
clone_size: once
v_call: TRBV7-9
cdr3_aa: CASSLVGQGFGDTQYF
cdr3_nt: TGTGCCAGCAGCTTAGTTGGACAGGGGTTTGGAGATACGCAGTATTTT

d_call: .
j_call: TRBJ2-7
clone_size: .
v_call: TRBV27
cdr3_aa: CASSSGSPIFYEQYF
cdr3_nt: TGTGCCAGCAGTTCGGGAAGTCCCATCTTCTACGAGCAGTACTTC

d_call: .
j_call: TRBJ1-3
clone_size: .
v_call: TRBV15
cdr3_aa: CATRAEIAGTGNTIYF
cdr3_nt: TGTGCCACCAGAGCAGAGATTGCGGGGACTGGAAACACCATATATTTT

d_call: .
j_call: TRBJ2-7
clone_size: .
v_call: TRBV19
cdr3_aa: CASGGNSYEQYF
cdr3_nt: TGTGCCAGTGGCGGTAACTCCTACGAGCAGTACTTC

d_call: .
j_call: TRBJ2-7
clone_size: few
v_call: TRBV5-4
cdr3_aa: CASSLEVGRYEQYF
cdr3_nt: TGTGCCAGCAGCTTGGAAGTAGGGAGGTACGAGCAGTACTTC

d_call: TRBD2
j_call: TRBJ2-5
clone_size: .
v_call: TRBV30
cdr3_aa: CAWGRATKTQYF
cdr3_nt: TGTGCCTGGGGGAGGGCAACCAAGACCCAGTACTTC

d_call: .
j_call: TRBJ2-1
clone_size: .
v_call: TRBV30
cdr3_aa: CAWSRGEGVEQFF
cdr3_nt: TGTGCCTGGAGTAGGGGGGAGGGGGTTGAGCAGTTCTTC

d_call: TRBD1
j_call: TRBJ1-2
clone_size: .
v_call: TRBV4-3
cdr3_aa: CASSQEGQGAVVYGYTF
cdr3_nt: TGCGCCAGCAGCCAAGAGGGACAGGGCGCTGTTGTGTATGGCTACACCTTC

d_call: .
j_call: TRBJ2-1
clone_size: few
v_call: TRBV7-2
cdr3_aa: CASSLGTLLYNEQFF
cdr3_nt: TGTGCCAGCAGCTTAGGGACACTTCTCTACAATGAGCAGTTCTTC

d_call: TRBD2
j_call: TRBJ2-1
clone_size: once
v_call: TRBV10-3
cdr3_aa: CAISEVGTSKIYNEQFF
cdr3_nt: TGTGCCATCAGTGAGGTAGGGACTAGCAAGATCTACAATGAGCAGTTCTTC

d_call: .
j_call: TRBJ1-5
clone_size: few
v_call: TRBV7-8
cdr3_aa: CASSLGQGRVGNQPQHF
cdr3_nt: TGTGCCAGCAGCTTAGGCCAGGGGAGAGTTGGCAATCAGCCCCAGCATTTT

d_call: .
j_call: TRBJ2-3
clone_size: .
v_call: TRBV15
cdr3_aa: CATSWTGDTQYF
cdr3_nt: TGTGCCACCAGCTGGACGGGGGATACGCAGTATTTT

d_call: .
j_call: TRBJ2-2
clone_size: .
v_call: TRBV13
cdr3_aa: CASSFRDSPGDTGELFF
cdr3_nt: TGTGCCAGCAGCTTCCGGGACTCCCCCGGGGACACCGGGGAGCTGTTTTTT

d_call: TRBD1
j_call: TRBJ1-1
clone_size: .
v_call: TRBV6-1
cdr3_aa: CASSRTGVNTEAFF
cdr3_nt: TGTGCCAGCAGTCGAACAGGGGTGAACACTGAAGCTTTCTTT

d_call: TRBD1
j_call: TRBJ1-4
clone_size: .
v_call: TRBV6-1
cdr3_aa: CASRITGEWEKLFF
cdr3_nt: TGTGCCAGCAGGATAACAGGGGAGTGGGAAAAACTGTTTTTT

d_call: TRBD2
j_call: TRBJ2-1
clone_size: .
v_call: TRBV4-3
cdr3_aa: CASSQNPGLGSYEQFF
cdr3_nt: TGCGCCAGCAGCCAGAATCCGGGACTAGGTTCCTATGAGCAGTTCTTC

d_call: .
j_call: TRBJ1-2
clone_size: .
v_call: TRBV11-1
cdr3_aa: CASSLAGSYGYTF
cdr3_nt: TGTGCCAGCAGCTTGGCGGGGAGCTATGGCTACACCTTC

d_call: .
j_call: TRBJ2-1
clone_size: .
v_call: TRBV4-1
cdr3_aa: CASSQDGIRYEQFF
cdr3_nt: TGCGCCAGCAGCCAGGACGGGATAAGGTATGAGCAGTTCTTC

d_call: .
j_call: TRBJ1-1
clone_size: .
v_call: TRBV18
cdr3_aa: CASSPQRDTEAFF
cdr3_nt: TGTGCCAGCTCACCACAACGGGACACTGAAGCTTTCTTT

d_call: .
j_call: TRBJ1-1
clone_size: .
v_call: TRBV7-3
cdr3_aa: CASSPTTSSNTEAFF
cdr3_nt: TGTGCCAGCAGCCCTACGACATCCTCCAACACTGAAGCTTTCTTT

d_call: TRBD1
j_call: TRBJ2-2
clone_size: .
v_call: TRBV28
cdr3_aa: CASSLGDRPLSNTGELFF
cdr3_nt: TGTGCCAGCAGTTTGGGGGACAGGCCGCTTTCGAACACCGGGGAGCTGTTTTTT

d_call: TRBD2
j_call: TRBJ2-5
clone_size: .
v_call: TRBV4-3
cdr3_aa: CASSQVRPSGSESQTQYF
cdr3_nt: TGCGCCAGCAGCCAAGTTAGGCCTAGCGGGAGTGAATCGCAGACCCAGTACTTC

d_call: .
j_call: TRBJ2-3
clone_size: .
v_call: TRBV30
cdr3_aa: CAWTGAGTFLIQSQYF
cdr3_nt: TGTGCCTGGACGGGAGCCGGGACCTTCCTTATCCAATCGCAGTATTTT

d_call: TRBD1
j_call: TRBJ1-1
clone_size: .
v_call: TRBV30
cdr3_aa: CAWSGGQGAVEAFF
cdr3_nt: TGTGCCTGGAGTGGGGGACAGGGGGCAGTTGAAGCTTTCTTT

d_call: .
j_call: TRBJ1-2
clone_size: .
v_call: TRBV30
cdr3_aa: CAWSGDSRMYTF
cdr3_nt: TGTGCCTGGAGCGGAGACAGTCGAATGTACACCTTC

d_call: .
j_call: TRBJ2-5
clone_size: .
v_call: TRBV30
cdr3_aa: CAWSAGETQYF
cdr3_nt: TGTGCCTGGAGTGCAGGGGAGACCCAGTACTTC

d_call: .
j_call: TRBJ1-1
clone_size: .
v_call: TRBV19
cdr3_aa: CASMGQGYTEAFF
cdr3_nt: TGTGCCAGTATGGGGCAGGGCTACACTGAAGCTTTCTTT

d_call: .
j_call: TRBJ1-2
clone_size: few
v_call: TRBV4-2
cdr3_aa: CASSQVGGTRDYGYTF
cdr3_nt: TGTGCCAGCAGCCAAGTTGGGGGGACTAGGGACTATGGCTACACCTTC

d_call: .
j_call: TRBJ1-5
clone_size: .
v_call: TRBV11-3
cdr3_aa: CASSLGIGEGQPQHF
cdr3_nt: TGTGCCAGCAGCTTAGGTATAGGGGAAGGTCAGCCCCAGCATTTT

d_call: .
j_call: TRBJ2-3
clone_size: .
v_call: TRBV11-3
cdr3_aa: CASSSPGLDTQYF
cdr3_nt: TGTGCCAGCAGCTCCCCAGGGCTAGATACGCAGTATTTT

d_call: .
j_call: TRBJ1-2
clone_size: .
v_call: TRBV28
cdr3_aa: CASSLRAIGYTF
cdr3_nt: TGTGCCAGCAGTTTGAGGGCTATTGGCTACACCTTC